These 32 T cell receptor beta chains came from one sample sequenced in a study of T cells after yellow fever vaccination. TCRdb re-derived calls from the 5' RACE reads in MiXCR, one entry per CDR3 protein. The table records 450,000 to 550,000 distinct CDR3 sequences, 20% to 25% of them present only once. The source was PBMCs, collected about 20 days after the first yellow fever vaccination. These receptors came from a man between 18 and 35 years old who received the YFV17D yellow fever vaccine.

V gene TRBV3-1 combines with J gene TRBJ2-1; 9 bases are shared with TRBD2. Germline CDR1 reads LGHDT; CDR2 reads YNNKEL (reference sequence). The V and J ends lost 1 base and 5 bases, in that order; junction bases with no gene match: 3. CDR3 length: 15 amino acids. CDR3 DNA: TGTGCCAGCAGCCAAGGGGCTAGCGGGAACAATGAGCAGTTCTTC. Translating gives CASSQGASGNNEQFF.

This clonotype was seen a single time. The chain links TRBV9 to TRBJ1-2; 11 bases are shared with TRBD1. CDR3 length: 14 residues. The V gene's germline CDR1 is SGDLS and CDR2 YYNGEE. Unmatched junction bases numbered 6, after V lost 4 bases and J lost 7 bases. CDR3 bases: TGTGCCAGCAGCACCCAGGGACAGGGGGGTGGCTACACCTTC. It codes for CASSTQGQGGGYTF. Full variable domain (outside the CDR3, taken from reference TRBV9 and TRBJ1-2): DSGVTQTPKHLITATGQRVTLRCSPRSGDLSVYWYQQSLDQGLQFLIQYYNGEERAKGNILERFSAQQFPDLHSELNLSSLELGDSALYFCASSTQGQGGGYTFGSGTRLTVV.

This clonotype has just a few counts. The chain combines TRBV6-5 with TRBJ2-7, with a weak D call TRBD1 (6 bases). CDR3 size: 15 residues. Germline CDR1 MNHEY, CDR2 SVGAGI. Trimming stripped 0 bases from V and 5 bases from J, with 14 bases between. CDR3 residues: CASSYSPGDFNEQYV. CDR3 coding DNA: TGTGCCAGCAGTTACTCGCCAGGGGATTTCAACGAGCAGTACGTC.

This sequence joins TRBV18 and TRBJ2-3, with 7 bases matching TRBD1. The CDR3 covers 14 residues. J was trimmed by 5 bases and V by 1 base; bases with no gene match: 3. CDR1 and CDR2 (germline): KGHSH, LQKENI. The CDR3 bases are TGTGCCAGCTCACCACAGGGGGCCGAAGATACGCAGTATTTT. Translation gives CASSPQGAEDTQYF.

This clonotype has just a few counts. This chain links TRBV30 with TRBJ1-1; D is unresolved. CDR1 is GTSNPN and CDR2 is SVGIG in the germline V gene (reference sequence). This CDR3 is 13 amino acids long. V lost 0 bases and J 1 base, leaving 6 bases between the germline ends. This chain's CDR3 is CAWSVLGNTEAFF. CDR3 in DNA: TGTGCCTGGAGTGTACTTGGGAACACTGAAGCTTTCTTT.

This rearrangement joins TRBV7-9 to TRBJ2-5; tentative D call: TRBD2 (5 bases). CDR1 and CDR2 from the germline V gene are SEHNR and FQNEAQ (reference sequence). The V gene lost 2 bases and the J gene lost 5 bases, with 18 bases spanning the gap. The CDR3 runs to 16 residues. Written as DNA, the CDR3 is TGTGCCAGCAGCTTATCCTGGACTCCGCCGGGGGAGACCCAGTACTTC. It specifies CASSLSWTPPGETQYF.

This clonotype was detected a few times. V and J are TRBV7-3 and TRBJ2-1; perhaps TRBD1 as D (5 bases). Trimming removed 2 bases from V and 7 bases from J, with 9 bases in between. Germline CDR1 is SGHTA and CDR2 is FQGTGA. This CDR3 is 13 amino acids long. CDR3 amino acids: CASSLQPGNEQFF. CDR3 nucleotides: TGTGCCAGCAGCTTACAACCAGGGAATGAGCAGTTCTTC.

The CDR3 nucleotides read TGCGCCAGCAGTGAGTCAGGACACCAAGAGACCCAGTACTTC. It yields the protein CASSESGHQETQYF. This chain links TRBV10-2 with TRBJ2-5; D remains unclear. The CDR3 consists of 14 residues. Germline CDR1 and CDR2: WSHSY and SAAADI. Trimming cost V 0 bases and J 0 bases, with 5 bases left between them.

This clonotype was detected a few times. The CDR3: CASSFVAENNEQFF. The CDR3 DNA sequence: TGTGCCAGCAGTTTTGTGGCGGAGAACAATGAGCAGTTCTTC. The genes are TRBV6-2 or TRBV6-3 and TRBJ2-1, with D unclear. The V end was cut by 4 bases, the J end by 5 bases, with 12 bases between. The germline CDR1 and CDR2 sequences are MNHEY and SVGEGT. This CDR3 has 14 residues.

The chain couples TRBV5-6 to TRBJ2-5; 7 nucleotides align to TRBD1. The V gene end was trimmed by 4 bases and the J gene end by 9 bases; junction bases not matched to a gene: 9. The CDR3 is made up of 13 amino acids. CDR1 is SGHDT and CDR2 is YYEEEE in the germline V gene. The CDR3: CASSEGAPGPQYF. CDR3 sequence (DNA): TGTGCCAGCAGCGAGGGGGCCCCCGGTCCCCAGTACTTC.

This chain links TRBV6-2 or TRBV6-3 with TRBJ2-5, with D perhaps matching TRBD2 (7 bases). Germline V gene data show CDR1 as MNHEY and CDR2 as SVGEGT. Trimming removed 2 bases at V and 4 bases at J, with 17 bases between. CDR3 length equals 16 residues. The CDR3 coding sequence is TGTGCCAGCAGTTACGGTCGGGGGGCTGGTGGAGAGACCCAGTACTTC. Translating gives CASSYGRGAGGETQYF.

In its sample, this clonotype was seen a few times. This chain links TRBV12-3 or TRBV12-4 with TRBJ1-1; weak D call: TRBD1 (5 bases). V was shortened by 6 bases and J by 2 bases, with 10 bases between the two germline ends. This CDR3 contains 13 residues. As DNA, the CDR3 is TGTGCCAGCAGCCGGAGGGGTAACACTGAAGCTTTCTTT. Protein: CASSRRGNTEAFF.

The V and J genes are TRBV25-1 and TRBJ2-5; D is possibly TRBD1 (5 bases). Looked up from germline, CDR1 is MGHDK and CDR2 is SYGVNS. This CDR3 contains 14 residues. The germline V and J ends were trimmed by 8 bases and 1 base, with 14 bases remaining between them. The CDR3 sequence is CASEPLQGQETQYF. The CDR3 coding sequence is TGTGCCAGCGAACCTCTGCAGGGCCAAGAGACCCAGTACTTC.

The gene calls are TRBV4-1 and TRBJ1-1; D perhaps matches TRBD1 (5 bases). Trimming removed 3 bases at V and 8 bases at J, with 13 bases between. In germline, CDR1 is MGHRA, CDR2 YSYEKL. The CDR3 runs to 13 residues. The DNA of the CDR3 is TGCGCCAGCAGCCATCAAACCCCAGGGGAAGCTTTCTTT. This sequence encodes CASSHQTPGEAFF.

In its sample, this clonotype was seen a few times. This chain uses TRBV6-2 or TRBV6-3 with TRBJ2-5, with a tentative D call TRBD2 (6 bases). This CDR3 spans 18 amino acids. Germline V CDR1 and CDR2: MNHEY, SVGEGT. V lost 4 bases and J lost 2, with 23 bases in between. CDR3 sequence reads: CASSWRRSAGNVQETQYF. CDR3 nucleotides: TGTGCCAGCAGTTGGAGGAGGTCGGCGGGGAACGTACAAGAGACCCAGTACTTC.

This clonotype was detected only a few times. The rearrangement joins TRBV29-1 to TRBJ2-3; 9 bases map to TRBD1. V was pared by 7 bases and J by 1 base, with 9 bases of the junction left unmatched. This CDR3 is built from 15 residues. The germline V gene encodes CDR1 SQVTM and CDR2 ANQGSEA. The CDR3 sequence is CSASLGQGRTDTQYF. CDR3 in DNA: TGCAGCGCTTCTCTCGGACAGGGGCGCACAGATACGCAGTATTTT.

The V and J genes are TRBV9 and TRBJ2-1, with 7 bases fitting TRBD2. The CDR3 runs to 16 residues. Germline assignment: CDR1 SGDLS and CDR2 YYNGEE. V dropped 0 bases and J dropped 8; count of bases not matched to a gene: 11. The CDR3 DNA sequence: TGTGCCAGCAGCGTAGGCATGGGGGGGATTAATTATGAGCAGTTCTTC. This sequence encodes CASSVGMGGINYEQFF.

This chain uses TRBV7-8 with TRBJ1-6; maybe TRBD1 (5 bases). The CDR3 consists of 15 residues. Trimming removed 5 bases from V and 7 bases from J, with 15 bases in between. In germline, CDR1 is SGHVS, CDR2 FQNEAQ. The CDR3 bases are TGTGCCAGCAGCCCCGGGACGGCGCAGAATTCACCCCTCCACTTT. Protein sequence: CASSPGTAQNSPLHF. Full variable domain (missing parts from reference TRBV7-8 and TRBJ1-6): GAGVSQSPRYKVAKRGQDVALRCDPISGHVSLFWYQQALGQGPEFLTYFQNEAQLDKSGLPSDRFFAERPEGSVSTLKIQRTQQEDSAVYLCASSPGTAQNSPLHFGNGTRLTVT.

In this sample, this clonotype turned up a few times. The chain is built from TRBV28 and TRBJ1-1; D is possibly TRBD1 (6 bases). The germline CDR1 and CDR2 sequences are MDHEN and SYDVKM. The V gene lost 5 bases and the J gene lost 7 bases, with 26 bases spanning the gap. The CDR3 contains 17 residues. CDR3 nucleotides: TGTGCCAGCAGTCCGAGGGCCTACCCCGGGACAAAGGATGAAGCTTTCTTT. This translates into CASSPRAYPGTKDEAFF.

The chain is built from TRBV9 and TRBJ1-2; tentative D call: TRBD1 (5 bases). Germline values: CDR1 SGDLS, CDR2 YYNGEE. V lost 4 bases and J lost 2, with 15 bases in between. This CDR3 comprises 15 residues. CDR3 loop: CASSPTGGPNYGYTF. The CDR3 DNA follows: TGTGCCAGCAGCCCAACGGGGGGTCCAAACTATGGCTACACCTTC.

The chain uses TRBV5-6 and TRBJ2-1; D not resolved. V lost 0 bases and J lost 10, with 5 bases in between. This CDR3 spans 11 amino acids. Germline lookup yields CDR1 SGHDT and CDR2 YYEEEE. The CDR3 DNA sequence: TGTGCCAGCAGCTTGGTGCGGGAGCAGTTCTTC. Its translation: CASSLVREQFF.

In its sample, this clonotype was seen a few times. V usage is TRBV5-1 and J usage is TRBJ1-4; no definite D call. V dropped 4 bases and J dropped 3 bases, with 7 bases sitting between them. This CDR3 is 13 amino acids long. Germline assignment: CDR1 SGHRS and CDR2 YFSETQ. CDR3 in DNA: TGCGCCAGCAGCGCCGATCCTAATGAAAAACTGTTTTTT. Amino acid sequence: CASSADPNEKLFF.

This clonotype was observed a handful of times. The chain recombines TRBV7-9 with TRBJ1-4; 9 bases align to TRBD1. This CDR3 is 16 amino acids long. Germline V CDR1 and CDR2: SEHNR, FQNEAQ (reference sequence). The junction had 2 bases not matched to a gene; V was cut back by 3 bases and J by 0 bases. The CDR3 DNA reads as TGTGCCAGCAGCTTGGGACAGGGTACAACTAATGAAAAACTGTTTTTT. Translating it yields CASSLGQGTTNEKLFF.

This clonotype was detected only a few times. This chain connects TRBV21-1 to TRBJ2-7. TRBV21-1 is labeled a pseudogene. The length of the CDR3 is 14 residues. The CDR3 spells CASSKRQWCYEQYV. In nucleotides, the CDR3 is TGTGCCAGCAGCAAAAGGCAGTGGTGCTACGAGCAGTACGTC.

The V call is TRBV5-4, the J call TRBJ2-5; possible D gene TRBD2, 5 bases. V was pared by 0 bases and J by 5 bases, with 11 bases between. Germline values: CDR1 SGHNT, CDR2 YYREEE (reference sequence). The CDR3 is 14 residues long. Written as DNA, the CDR3 is TGTGCCAGCAGCTTGGCATTGAGGGATGAGACCCAGTACTTC. Residues: CASSLALRDETQYF.

This clonotype was picked up a small number of times. This chain links TRBV7-2 with TRBJ2-7, with no clear D. Germline CDR1 is SGHTA and CDR2 is FQGNSA. Trimming removed 4 bases at V and 3 bases at J, with 10 bases between. There are 13 residues in the CDR3. The DNA of the CDR3 is TGTGCCAGCAGCTCCGGAGTAAACTACGAGCAGTACTTC. As protein: CASSSGVNYEQYF.

This chain links TRBV6-5 with TRBJ1-6; D gene ambiguous. The CDR3 spans 15 residues. The ends were cut back, 0 bases at V and 7 bases at J, with 10 bases in the middle. Germline lookup yields CDR1 MNHEY and CDR2 SVGAGI. As DNA, the CDR3 is TGTGCCAGCAGTTACTCGGCGTTTCTCAATTCACCCCTCCACTTT. Amino acids: CASSYSAFLNSPLHF.

This clonotype showed up just a few times. V is TRBV7-9 and J is TRBJ1-4, with TRBD1 identical over 7 bases. Trimming removed 10 bases from V and 4 bases from J; junction bases left unmatched: 9. This CDR3 is built from 14 residues. Germline assignment: CDR1 SEHNR and CDR2 FQNEAQ (reference sequence). The CDR3 DNA follows: TGTGCCACCGGGCGCCGGGACAGTAATGAAAAACTGTTTTTT. This codes for CATGRRDSNEKLFF.

V is TRBV7-2 and J is TRBJ1-5; 10 bases agree with TRBD1. The V segment lost 4 bases and the J segment 3 bases; nucleotides outside the gene matches: 6. CDR1 is SGHTA, CDR2 FQGNSA, per germline. There are 16 residues in the CDR3. As DNA, the CDR3 is TGTGCCAGCAGCTCCGAGACAGGGGGCAACAATCAGCCCCAGCATTTT. Translation gives CASSSETGGNNQPQHF.

This rearrangement joins TRBV5-5 to TRBJ2-1; no clear D gene. The CDR3 is 15 residues long. V gave up 0 bases and J gave up 0 bases, with 7 bases separating them. CDR1 is SGHKS and CDR2 is YYEKEE in the germline V gene (reference sequence). Written as DNA, the CDR3 is TGTGCCAGCAGCTTGGAATGGGGCTCCTACAATGAGCAGTTCTTC. This translates into CASSLEWGSYNEQFF.

V usage is TRBV7-2 and J usage is TRBJ2-2, with D possibly matching TRBD1 (7 bases). V was cut by 4 bases and J by 7 bases, with 13 bases left in between. CDR1 and CDR2 from the germline V gene are SGHTA and FQGNSA. CDR3 length: 14 residues. This CDR3 is CASSYVQGGGELFF. CDR3 nucleotide sequence: TGTGCCAGCAGCTACGTCCAGGGGGGCGGGGAGCTGTTTTTT. Combining the CDR3 with reference TRBV7-2 and TRBJ2-2 gives the whole variable domain GAGVSQSPSNKVTEKGKDVELRCDPISGHTALYWYRQSLGQGLEFLIYFQGNSAPDKSGLPSDRFSAERTGGSVSTLTIQRTQQEDSAVYLCASSYVQGGGELFFGEGSRLTVL.

This clonotype appeared a few times. The rearrangement uses TRBV29-1 and TRBJ1-5, with TRBD1 matching over 9 bases. The V and J ends lost 6 bases and 5 bases, in that order; junction bases with no gene match: 8. Germline assignment: CDR1 SQVTM and CDR2 ANQGSEA. The CDR3 length is 14 residues. The CDR3 DNA is TGCAGCGTCGCCGGGACAGGGAAAGATCAGCCCCAGCATTTT. Translation: CSVAGTGKDQPQHF.